This T cell receptor (beta chain) was captured in a study of cytomegalovirus exposure and HLA in healthy donors. PCR employed 60 Vbeta and 13 Jbeta primers. Original processing methods: Per a later analysis, the number of unique TCR beta chains was some 75 million, of which some 9.9 million were shared. The protocol was immunoSEQ multiplex PCR, while the TCRdb copy is restricted to in-frame clones and leaves out a portion. V, J and clone size derive from that table, while D and trimming were established from the DNA sequence. The sample has approximately 130,000 clones, roughly 9.6% seen once. Study outcomes and limitations: Trimming of TCR beta V- and J-genes showed a link, identified in a later analysis, to a missense DCLRE1C variant.

The CDR3 spans 14 residues. Trimming took 6 bases from V and 5 from J, leaving 16 bases between them. Germline V gives CDR1 KGHSH, CDR2 LQKENI. This clone was picked up a small number of times. Its cognate antigen is unknown. This chain connects TRBV18 to TRBJ2-5, with D tentatively TRBD2 (6 bases). Sequenced input: PBMCs. The origin of this receptor is a woman aged 40 to 55 in good health and CMV-seropositive. CDR3 sequence (DNA): TGTGCCAGCTCGTCGCGAGGGGCGGGGGAGACCCAGTACTTC. Encoded protein: CASSSRGAGETQYF.